Following are 7 T cell receptor beta chains from one sample sequenced in a study of T cells in Graves' hyperthyroidism and ophthalmopathy. It was RNA transcripts that yielded the amplified TCR beta CDR3 regions. Researchers ran a first-round RT-PCR on the TCR CDR3 using the HTBI primer set. TCRdb fed the multiplex PCR reads into MiXCR, producing one record per CDR3 protein. The table lists more than 650,000 distinct CDR3 sequences, 13% to 15% of them singletons. The sample taken for sequencing was blood. The receptors shown here come from a young woman with Graves' hyperthyroidism.

The CDR3 DNA follows: TGTGCCAGCAGTAACAGGAGGGACAGGGTACTTTACGATTATGGCTACACCTTC. It specifies CASSNRRDRVLYDYGYTF. V usage is TRBV6-5 and J usage is TRBJ1-2, with 9 nucleotides matching TRBD1. The CDR3 loop spans 18 amino acids. CDR1 and CDR2 (germline): MNHEY, SVGAGI. J was trimmed by 5 bases and V by 5 bases; bases with no gene match: 18.

In its sample, this clonotype was seen a few times. The gene calls are TRBV5-1 and TRBJ1-6, with D uncertain. CDR1 is SGHRS, CDR2 YFSETQ, per germline. V lost 4 bases and J 7 bases, leaving 15 bases between the germline ends. The CDR3 contains 15 residues. CDR3 protein: CASSLGISNNSPLHF. In nucleotides, the CDR3 is TGCGCCAGCAGCCTCGGAATCTCCAACAATTCACCCCTCCACTTT.

This clonotype was recorded a few times. V and J are TRBV10-2 and TRBJ2-3, with D perhaps TRBD1 or TRBD2 (5 bases each). The V and J ends lost 2 bases and 1 base respectively, with 10 bases between them. CDR3 length equals 15 residues. The germline CDR1 and CDR2 sequences are WSHSY and SAAADI. The CDR3 DNA reads as TGCGCCAGCAGTGAGAGGGGAGTCGGCACAGATACGCAGTATTTT. Amino acid sequence: CASSERGVGTDTQYF.

Details on this clonotype: This may be a read error, as it is one base from a much larger clone. The chain recombines TRBV5-5 with TRBJ1-1; 7 bases map to TRBD1. Trimming removed 0 bases from V and 1 base from J; junction bases left unmatched: 0. Germline CDR1 reads SGHKS; CDR2 reads YYEKEE (reference sequence). This CDR3 contains 14 residues. The CDR3 here is CASSLGDRNTEAFF. The CDR3 DNA sequence: TGTGCCAGCAGCTTGGGGGACAGGAACACTGAAGCTTTCTTT.

In its sample, this clonotype was seen many times. The rearrangement uses TRBV6-1 and TRBJ2-7; maybe TRBD1 (6 bases). Trimming left V 6 bases short and J 4 bases short, with 13 bases between. The CDR3 has 13 residues. Germline-derived CDR1 and CDR2 are MNHNS and SASEGT. CDR3 residues: CASRGRGLYEQYF. In nucleotides, the CDR3 is TGTGCCAGCAGAGGCAGGGGATTGTACGAGCAGTACTTC.

There are many counts of this clonotype. The rearrangement uses TRBV20-1 and TRBJ1-5, with D unresolved. The CDR3 totals 15 residues. V lost 3 bases to trimming and J lost 2 bases, with 14 bases between them. The germline CDR1 and CDR2 sequences are DFQATT and SNEGSKA (reference sequence). The CDR3 nucleotides read TGCAGTGCTAGGAACGGGTTTTCCGGCAATCAGCCCCAGCATTTT. It encodes CSARNGFSGNQPQHF.

This clonotype came up many times. The chain employs TRBV11-2 and TRBJ2-1; D may correspond to TRBD1 or TRBD2 (5 bases each). Germline CDR1 is SGHAT and CDR2 is FQNNGV. The CDR3 consists of 14 residues. V lost 5 bases and J lost 7, with 15 bases in between. The CDR3 DNA sequence: TGTGCCAGCAGCCCTCTCCGGGGCGGGAATGAGCAGTTCTTC. Its protein product is CASSPLRGGNEQFF.